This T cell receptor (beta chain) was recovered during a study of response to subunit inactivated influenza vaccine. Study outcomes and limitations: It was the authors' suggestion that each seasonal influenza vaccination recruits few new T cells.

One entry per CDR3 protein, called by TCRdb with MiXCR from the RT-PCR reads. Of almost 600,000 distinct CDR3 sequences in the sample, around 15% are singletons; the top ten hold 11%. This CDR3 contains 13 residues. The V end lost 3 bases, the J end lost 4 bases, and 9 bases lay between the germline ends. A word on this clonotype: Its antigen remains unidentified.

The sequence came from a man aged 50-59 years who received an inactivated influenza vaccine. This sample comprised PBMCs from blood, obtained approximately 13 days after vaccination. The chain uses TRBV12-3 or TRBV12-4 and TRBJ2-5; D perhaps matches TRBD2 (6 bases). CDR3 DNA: TGTGCCAGCAGTTTGCGGGGTATAGAGACCCAGTACTTC. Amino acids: CASSLRGIETQYF.